Each of the 4 T cell receptor beta chains below was sequenced from the same sample in a study of blood T cell repertoires in COVID-19. Sequencing was performed with immunoSEQ multiplex PCR; in TCRdb, only in-frame clones are kept and a portion is missing. The sample has roughly 48,000 clones; about 77% are singletons. The sample was peripheral blood. The receptor set was obtained from a human donor with active or convalescent COVID-19. The donor label of this sample is uncertain.

This clone was observed once. The chain links TRBV9 to TRBJ1-1; weak D call: TRBD1 (5 bases). V was trimmed by 4 bases and J by 4 bases, leaving 17 bases between them. Germline CDR1 and CDR2: SGDLS and YYNGEE. The CDR3 is 15 amino acids. CDR3 DNA: TGTGCCAGCAGCTCCGCCCGGGGGGTGGGCACTGAAGCTTTCTTT. Its translation is CASSSARGVGTEAFF.

V usage is TRBV5-8 and J usage is TRBJ2-1; possible D gene TRBD2, 6 bases. The germline CDR1 and CDR2 sequences are SGHTS and YDEGEE. CDR3 length equals 14 residues. V lost 2 bases, J lost 2 bases, and 8 bases lay in between. CDR3 bases: TGTGCCAGCAGCTTTAGCGGACCCTACAATGAGCAGTTCTTC. This encodes CASSFSGPYNEQFF. The full variable domain, with the rest looked up from reference TRBV5-8 and TRBJ2-1, is EAGVTQSPTHLIKTRGQQATLRCSPISGHTSVYWYQQALGLGLQFLLWYDEGEERNRGNFPPRFSGRQFPNYSSELNVNALELEDSALYLCASSFSGPYNEQFFGPGTRLTVL.

The chain employs TRBV24-1 and TRBJ2-7; no clear D. Between the trimmed V and J ends, which lost 2 bases and 4 bases, there was a span of 11 bases. This CDR3 region has 14 residues. Germline V gene sequence: CDR1 KGHDR, CDR2 SFDVKD. CDR3 bases: TGTGCCACCAGTGATTCCCCCCCAGTATACGAGCAGTACTTC. It encodes CATSDSPPVYEQYF.

The gene calls are TRBV28 and TRBJ1-4, with D tentatively TRBD1 (5 bases). From germline, CDR1 is MDHEN and CDR2 SYDVKM. This CDR3 has 17 residues. V lost 3 bases and J lost 4, with 18 bases in between. The CDR3 sequence: CASSLEGAALLNEKLFF. Written as DNA, the CDR3 is TGTGCCAGCAGTTTGGAAGGGGCCGCCCTTCTTAATGAAAAACTGTTTTTT.